The sequence of this T cell receptor (beta chain) was determined in a study of cytomegalovirus exposure and HLA in healthy donors. This CDR3 has 15 amino acids. CDR1 is LNHDA, CDR2 SQIVND, per germline (reference sequence). V was trimmed by 1 base and J by 8 bases, leaving 17 bases between them. The PCR employed 60 Vbeta primers together with 13 Jbeta primers. Here immunoSEQ multiplex PCR was the method, and the copy in TCRdb shows in-frame clones only, minus some. The sample records some 140,000 clones, 79% being singletons. This clone has a handful of counts. Material: PBMCs. The receptor was isolated from a young man in good health and CMV-seronegative. The chain combines TRBV19 with TRBJ1-2, with a tentative D call TRBD1 (6 bases). CDR3 sequence: CASSIGTDRRRGYTF. CDR3 bases: TGTGCCAGTAGTATAGGGACGGACAGACGGCGGGGCTACACCTTC.